This T cell receptor beta chain was sequenced in a study of T cells after yellow fever vaccination. TCRdb ran MiXCR on the 5' RACE reads and lists one entry per CDR3 protein. The sample contains a few hundred thousand distinct CDR3 sequences, less than 8.5% of which appear only once. The sequencing here drew on CD4+ T cells sorted from PBMCs, taken 15 days after the yellow fever booster vaccination. The sequence was obtained from a man aged 25 to 45 who received the YFV17D yellow fever vaccine.

CDR3 nucleotide sequence: TGTGCCGCCGGGACAGGGGGCAGCGGGGAGCTGTTTTTT. It specifies CAAGTGGSGELFF. V usage is TRBV24-1 and J usage is TRBJ2-2; 12 bases are shared with TRBD1. V was clipped by 12 bases and J by 7 bases; unmatched bases: 5. Per germline, CDR1 KGHDR and CDR2 SFDVKD. The CDR3 consists of 13 residues.